The sequence of this T cell receptor (beta chain) was determined in a study of vaccination and CD4 T cells after COVID-19. Study details: Investigators stimulated cells with overlapping spike peptides drawn from SARS-CoV-2, HCoV-NL63, HCoV-OC43 and HCoV-229E.

With respect to this clonotype: Its antigen is still unknown.

The treatment denotes: approximately 9-day PBMC culture with coronavirus spike peptide pools or control peptides (ViraFEST assay). Half of the medium was exchanged for fresh IL-2 medium, first on day 3 and then on day 7. Negative selection enriched CD4+ T cells from cultures at nine to eleven days. V lost 7 bases to trimming and J lost 6 bases; unmatched junction nucleotides: 8. Per the germline V gene, CDR1 is SNHLY and CDR2 is FYNNEI. This CDR3 has 14 residues. Study-wide findings and caveats: Spike mono-reactivity was the property of 304 of 307 vaccine-specific clones in convalescent patients.

Cultured CD4+ T cell DNA underwent sequencing with the Oncomine TCR Beta short-read assay. TCRdb itself ran the PCR reads through MiXCR, one entry per CDR3 protein. The sample lists some 15,000 distinct CDR3 sequences; about 50% were seen once. The sequencing input was CD4+ T cells from blood, cultured in vitro. The clonotype comes from a human donor who had recovered from COVID-19. The genes are TRBV2 and TRBJ1-5; 8 bases line up with TRBD1. CDR3 bases: TGTGCCAGCACCGGGCAGGGGGCGAGTCAGCCCCAGCATTTT. Residues: CASTGQGASQPQHF.